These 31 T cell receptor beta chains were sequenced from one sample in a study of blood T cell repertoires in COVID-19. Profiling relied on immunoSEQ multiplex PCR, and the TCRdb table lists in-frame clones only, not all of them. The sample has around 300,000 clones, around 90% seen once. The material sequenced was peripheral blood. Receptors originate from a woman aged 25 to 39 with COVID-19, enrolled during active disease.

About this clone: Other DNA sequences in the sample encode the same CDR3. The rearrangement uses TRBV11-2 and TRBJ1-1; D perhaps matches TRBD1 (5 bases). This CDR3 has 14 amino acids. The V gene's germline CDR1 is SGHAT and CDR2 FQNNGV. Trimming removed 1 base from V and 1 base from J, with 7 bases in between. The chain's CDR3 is CASSLVQENTEAFF. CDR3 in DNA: TGTGCCAGCAGCTTAGTACAGGAGAACACTGAAGCTTTCTTT. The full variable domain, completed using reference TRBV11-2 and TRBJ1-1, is EAGVAQSPRYKIIEKRQSVAFWCNPISGHATLYWYQQILGQGPKLLIQFQNNGVVDDSQLPKDRFSAERLKGVDSTLKIQPAKLEDSAVYLCASSLVQENTEAFFGQGTRLTVV.

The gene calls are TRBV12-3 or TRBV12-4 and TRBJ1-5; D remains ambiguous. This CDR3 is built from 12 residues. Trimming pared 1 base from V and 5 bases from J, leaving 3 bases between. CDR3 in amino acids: CASSLGDQPQHF. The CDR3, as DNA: TGTGCCAGCAGTTTAGGAGATCAGCCCCAGCATTTT.

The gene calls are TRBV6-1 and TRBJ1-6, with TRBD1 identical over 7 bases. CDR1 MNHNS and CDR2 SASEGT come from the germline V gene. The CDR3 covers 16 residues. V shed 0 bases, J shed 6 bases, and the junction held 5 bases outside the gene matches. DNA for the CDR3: TGTGCCAGCAGTGAAGCCCCCACAGGGGTTAATTCACCCCTCCACTTT. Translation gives CASSEAPTGVNSPLHF.

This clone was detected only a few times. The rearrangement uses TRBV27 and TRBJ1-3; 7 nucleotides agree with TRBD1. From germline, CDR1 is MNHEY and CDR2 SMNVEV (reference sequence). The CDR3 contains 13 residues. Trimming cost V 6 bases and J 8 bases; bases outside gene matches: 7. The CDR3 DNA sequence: TGTGCCAGCAGAGACAGGGTCCTAGACACCATATATTTT. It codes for CASRDRVLDTIYF.

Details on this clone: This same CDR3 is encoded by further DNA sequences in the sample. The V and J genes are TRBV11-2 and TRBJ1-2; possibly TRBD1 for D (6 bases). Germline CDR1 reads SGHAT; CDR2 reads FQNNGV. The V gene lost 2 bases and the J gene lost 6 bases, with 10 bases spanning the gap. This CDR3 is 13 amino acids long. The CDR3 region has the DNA TGTGCCAGCAGCTTATCAGGGGCCAATGGCTACACCTTC. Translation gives CASSLSGANGYTF.

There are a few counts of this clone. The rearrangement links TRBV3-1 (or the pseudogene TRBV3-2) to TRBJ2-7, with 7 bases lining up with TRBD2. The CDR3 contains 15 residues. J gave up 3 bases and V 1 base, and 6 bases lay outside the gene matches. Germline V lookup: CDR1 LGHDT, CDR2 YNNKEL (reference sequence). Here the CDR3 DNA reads TGTGCCAGCAGCCAAGGGGCTAGCGGAGTCTACGAGCAGTACTTC. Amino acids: CASSQGASGVYEQYF.

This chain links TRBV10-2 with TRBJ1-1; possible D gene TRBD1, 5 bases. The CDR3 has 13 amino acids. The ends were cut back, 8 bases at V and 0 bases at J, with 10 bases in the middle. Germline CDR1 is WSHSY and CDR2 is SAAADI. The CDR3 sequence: CASGAEVNTEAFF. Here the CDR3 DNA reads TGCGCCAGCGGGGCAGAAGTGAACACTGAAGCTTTCTTT.

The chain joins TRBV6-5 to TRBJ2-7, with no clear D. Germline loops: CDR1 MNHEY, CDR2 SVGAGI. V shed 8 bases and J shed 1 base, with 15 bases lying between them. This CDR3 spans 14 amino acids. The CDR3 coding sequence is TGTGCCAGCTGGAATGCCCAGGTGTCCTACGAGCAGTACTTC. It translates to CASWNAQVSYEQYF.

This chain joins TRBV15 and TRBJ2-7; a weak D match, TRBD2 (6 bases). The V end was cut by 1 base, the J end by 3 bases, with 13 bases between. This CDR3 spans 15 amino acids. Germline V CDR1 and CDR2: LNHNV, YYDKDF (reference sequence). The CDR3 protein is CATSRGDFGGYEQYF. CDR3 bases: TGTGCCACCAGCAGAGGGGACTTTGGAGGCTACGAGCAGTACTTC.

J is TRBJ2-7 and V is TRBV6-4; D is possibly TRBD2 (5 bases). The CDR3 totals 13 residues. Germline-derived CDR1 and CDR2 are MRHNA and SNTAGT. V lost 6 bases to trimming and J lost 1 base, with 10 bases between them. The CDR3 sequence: CASRGEPSYEQYF. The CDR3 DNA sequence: TGTGCCAGCAGGGGAGAACCGTCCTACGAGCAGTACTTC.

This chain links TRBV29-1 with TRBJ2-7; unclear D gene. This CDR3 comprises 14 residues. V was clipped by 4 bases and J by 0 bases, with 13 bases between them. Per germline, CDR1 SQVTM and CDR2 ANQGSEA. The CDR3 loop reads CSVVMKPSSYEQYF. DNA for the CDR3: TGCAGCGTTGTTATGAAACCTAGCTCCTACGAGCAGTACTTC.

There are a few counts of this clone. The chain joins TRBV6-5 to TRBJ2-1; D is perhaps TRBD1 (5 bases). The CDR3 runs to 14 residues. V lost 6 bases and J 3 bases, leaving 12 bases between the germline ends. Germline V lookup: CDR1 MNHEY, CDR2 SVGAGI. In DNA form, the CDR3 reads TGTGCCAGCAGACCAGGGCTTGGCTACAATGAGCAGTTCTTC. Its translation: CASRPGLGYNEQFF.

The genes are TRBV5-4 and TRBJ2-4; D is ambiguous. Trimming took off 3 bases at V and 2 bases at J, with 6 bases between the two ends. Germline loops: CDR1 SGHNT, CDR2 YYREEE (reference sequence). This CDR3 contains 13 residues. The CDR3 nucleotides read TGTGCCAGCAGCTCAGAACCCAAAAACATTCAGTACTTC. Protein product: CASSSEPKNIQYF.

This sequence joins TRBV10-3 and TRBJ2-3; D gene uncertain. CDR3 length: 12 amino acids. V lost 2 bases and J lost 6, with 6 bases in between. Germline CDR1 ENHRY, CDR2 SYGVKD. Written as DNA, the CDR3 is TGTGCCATCAGTGAGACAGCTGATACGCAGTATTTT. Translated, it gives CAISETADTQYF.

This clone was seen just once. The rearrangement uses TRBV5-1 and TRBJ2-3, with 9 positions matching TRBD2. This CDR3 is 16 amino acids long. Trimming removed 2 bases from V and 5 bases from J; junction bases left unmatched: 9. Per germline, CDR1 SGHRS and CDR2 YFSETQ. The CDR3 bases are TGCGCCAGCAGCTTAGCCGCGGGAGGGCCGATAGATACGCAGTATTTT. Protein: CASSLAAGGPIDTQYF.

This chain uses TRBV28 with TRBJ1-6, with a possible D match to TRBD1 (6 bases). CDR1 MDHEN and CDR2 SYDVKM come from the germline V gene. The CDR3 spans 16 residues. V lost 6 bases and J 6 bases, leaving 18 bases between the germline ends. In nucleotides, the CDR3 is TGTGCCAGCAGGTCCATCCAACAGGGAAGTAATTCACCCCTCCACTTT. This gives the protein CASRSIQQGSNSPLHF.

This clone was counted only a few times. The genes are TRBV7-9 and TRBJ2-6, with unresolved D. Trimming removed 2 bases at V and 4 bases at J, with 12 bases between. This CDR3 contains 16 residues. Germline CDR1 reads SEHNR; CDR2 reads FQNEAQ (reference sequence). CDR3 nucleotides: TGTGCCAGCAGCTTAATGGTGGCGGCCGGGGCCAACGTCCTGACTTTC. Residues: CASSLMVAAGANVLTF.

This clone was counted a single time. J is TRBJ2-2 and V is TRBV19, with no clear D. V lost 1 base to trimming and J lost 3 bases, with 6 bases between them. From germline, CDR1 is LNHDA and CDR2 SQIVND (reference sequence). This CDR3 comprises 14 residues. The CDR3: CASSIVRDTGELFF. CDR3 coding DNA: TGTGCCAGTAGTATAGTACGGGACACCGGGGAGCTGTTTTTT.

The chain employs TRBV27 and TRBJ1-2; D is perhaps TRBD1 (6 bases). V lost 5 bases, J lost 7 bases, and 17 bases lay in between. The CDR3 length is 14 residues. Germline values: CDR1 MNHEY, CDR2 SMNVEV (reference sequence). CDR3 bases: TGTGCCAGCAGTCTGAGGACACAGGGCTCTGGCTACACCTTC. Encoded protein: CASSLRTQGSGYTF.

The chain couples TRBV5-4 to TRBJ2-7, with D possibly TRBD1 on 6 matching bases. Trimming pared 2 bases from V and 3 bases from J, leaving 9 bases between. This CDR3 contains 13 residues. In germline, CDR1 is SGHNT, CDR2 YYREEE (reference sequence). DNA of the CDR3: TGTGCCAGCAGCTTCGCACAGGGCTACGAGCAGTACTTC. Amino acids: CASSFAQGYEQYF.

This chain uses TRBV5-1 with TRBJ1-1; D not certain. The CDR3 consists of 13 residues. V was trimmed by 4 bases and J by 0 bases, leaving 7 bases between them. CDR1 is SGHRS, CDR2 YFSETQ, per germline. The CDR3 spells CASSGGVNTEAFF. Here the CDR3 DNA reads TGCGCCAGCAGCGGAGGTGTGAACACTGAAGCTTTCTTT.

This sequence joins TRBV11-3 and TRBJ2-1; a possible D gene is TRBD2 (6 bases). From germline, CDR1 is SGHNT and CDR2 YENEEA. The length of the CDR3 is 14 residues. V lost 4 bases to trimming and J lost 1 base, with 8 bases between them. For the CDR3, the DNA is TGTGCCAGCAGCTCCGGGAGATCCTACAATGAGCAGTTCTTC. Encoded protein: CASSSGRSYNEQFF.

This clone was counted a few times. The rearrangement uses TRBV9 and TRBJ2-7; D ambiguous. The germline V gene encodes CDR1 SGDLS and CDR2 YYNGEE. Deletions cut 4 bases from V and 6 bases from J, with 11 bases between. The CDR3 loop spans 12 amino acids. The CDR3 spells CASSSSEREQYF. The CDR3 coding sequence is TGTGCCAGCAGCAGTAGTGAACGCGAGCAGTACTTC.

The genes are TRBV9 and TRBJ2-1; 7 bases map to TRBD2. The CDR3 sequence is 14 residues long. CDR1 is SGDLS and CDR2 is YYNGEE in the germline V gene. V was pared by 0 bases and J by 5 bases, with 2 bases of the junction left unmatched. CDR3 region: CASSVGLAHNEQFF. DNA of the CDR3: TGTGCCAGCAGCGTAGGACTAGCCCACAATGAGCAGTTCTTC.

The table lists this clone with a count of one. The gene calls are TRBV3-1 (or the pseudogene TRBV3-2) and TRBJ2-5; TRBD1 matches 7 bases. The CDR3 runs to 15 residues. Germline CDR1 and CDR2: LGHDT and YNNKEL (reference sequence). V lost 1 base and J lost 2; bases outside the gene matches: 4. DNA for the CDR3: TGTGCCAGCAGCCAAGGGGACAGTTGGCAAGAGACCCAGTACTTC. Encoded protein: CASSQGDSWQETQYF.

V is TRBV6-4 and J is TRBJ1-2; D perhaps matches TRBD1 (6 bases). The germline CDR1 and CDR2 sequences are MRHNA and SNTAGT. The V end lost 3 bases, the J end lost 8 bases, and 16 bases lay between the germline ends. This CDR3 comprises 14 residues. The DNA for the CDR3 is TGTGCCAGCAGTGAGCTCACAGGGCAGGCGGGCTACACCTTC. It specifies CASSELTGQAGYTF.

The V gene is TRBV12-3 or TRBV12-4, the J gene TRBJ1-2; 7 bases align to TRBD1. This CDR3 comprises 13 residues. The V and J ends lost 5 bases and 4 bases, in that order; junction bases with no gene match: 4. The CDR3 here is CASSPWTGYGYTF. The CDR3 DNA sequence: TGTGCCAGCAGTCCATGGACAGGCTATGGCTACACCTTC.

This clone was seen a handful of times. This CDR3 is CASSKGLAGGPPENTGELFF. The DNA for the CDR3 is TGTGCCAGCAGCAAAGGCCTAGCGGGAGGCCCGCCAGAGAACACCGGGGAGCTGTTTTTT. This chain uses TRBV21-1 with TRBJ2-2; the table's D gene call, TRBD2, was not cross checked with the DNA. TRBV21-1 is described as a pseudogene. CDR3 length: 20 amino acids.

The CDR3: CASSFATRPGYGYTF. Written as DNA, the CDR3 is TGTGCCAGCAGTTTTGCGACCAGGCCTGGATATGGCTACACCTTC. J is TRBJ1-2 and V is TRBV28; D not certain. Germline V gives CDR1 MDHEN, CDR2 SYDVKM. Trimming stripped 3 bases from V and 5 bases from J, with 16 bases between. CDR3 size: 15 residues.

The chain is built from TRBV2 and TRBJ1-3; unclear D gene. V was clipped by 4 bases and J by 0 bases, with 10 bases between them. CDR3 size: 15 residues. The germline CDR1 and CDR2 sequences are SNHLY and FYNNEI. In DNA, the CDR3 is TGTGCCAGCAGTGTGACTCCCACCTCTGGAAACACCATATATTTT. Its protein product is CASSVTPTSGNTIYF.

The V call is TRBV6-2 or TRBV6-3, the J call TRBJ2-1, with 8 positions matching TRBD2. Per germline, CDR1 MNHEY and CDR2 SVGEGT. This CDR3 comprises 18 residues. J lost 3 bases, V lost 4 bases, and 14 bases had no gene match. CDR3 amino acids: CASSSPQYRLAGYNEQFF. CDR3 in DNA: TGTGCCAGCAGTTCGCCACAGTATAGGCTAGCGGGCTACAATGAGCAGTTCTTC.